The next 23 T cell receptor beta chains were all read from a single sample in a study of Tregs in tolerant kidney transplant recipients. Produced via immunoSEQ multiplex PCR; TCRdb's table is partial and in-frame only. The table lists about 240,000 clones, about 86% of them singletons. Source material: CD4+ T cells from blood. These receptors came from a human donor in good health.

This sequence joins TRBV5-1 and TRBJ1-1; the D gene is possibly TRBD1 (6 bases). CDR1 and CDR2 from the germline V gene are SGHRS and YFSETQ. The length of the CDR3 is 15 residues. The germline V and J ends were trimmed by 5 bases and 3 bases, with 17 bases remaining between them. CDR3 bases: TGCGCCAGCAGGACGAACAGGGCCGTCGACACTGAAGCTTTCTTT. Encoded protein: CASRTNRAVDTEAFF.

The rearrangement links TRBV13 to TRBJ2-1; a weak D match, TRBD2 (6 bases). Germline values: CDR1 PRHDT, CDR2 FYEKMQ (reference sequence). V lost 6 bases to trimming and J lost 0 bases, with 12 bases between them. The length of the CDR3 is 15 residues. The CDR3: CASRRRAASYNEQFF. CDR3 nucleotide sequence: TGTGCCAGCAGAAGGAGGGCTGCCTCCTACAATGAGCAGTTCTTC.

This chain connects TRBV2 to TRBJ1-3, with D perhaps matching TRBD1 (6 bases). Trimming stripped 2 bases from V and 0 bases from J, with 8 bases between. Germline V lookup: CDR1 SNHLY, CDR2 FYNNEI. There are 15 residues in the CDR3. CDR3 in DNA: TGTGCCAGCAGTGAAACAGGGATCTCTGGAAACACCATATATTTT. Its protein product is CASSETGISGNTIYF.

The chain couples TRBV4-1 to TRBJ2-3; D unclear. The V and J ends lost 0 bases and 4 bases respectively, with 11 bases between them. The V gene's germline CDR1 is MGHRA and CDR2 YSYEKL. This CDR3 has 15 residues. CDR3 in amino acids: CASSQDGLVADTQYF. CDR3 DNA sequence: TGCGCCAGCAGCCAAGATGGGCTAGTCGCAGATACGCAGTATTTT.

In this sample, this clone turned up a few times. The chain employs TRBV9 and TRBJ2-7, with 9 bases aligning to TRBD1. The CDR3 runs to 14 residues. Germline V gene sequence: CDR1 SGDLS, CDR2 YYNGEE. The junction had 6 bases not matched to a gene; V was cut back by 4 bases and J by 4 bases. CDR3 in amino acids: CASSLQGAGYEQYF. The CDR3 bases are TGTGCCAGCAGCTTACAGGGGGCTGGGTACGAGCAGTACTTC.

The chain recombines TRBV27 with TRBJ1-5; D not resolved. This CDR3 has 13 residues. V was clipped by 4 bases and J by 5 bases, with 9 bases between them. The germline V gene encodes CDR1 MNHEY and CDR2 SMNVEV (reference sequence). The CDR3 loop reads CASSSTPHQPQHF. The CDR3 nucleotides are TGTGCCAGCAGTTCCACACCCCATCAGCCCCAGCATTTT.

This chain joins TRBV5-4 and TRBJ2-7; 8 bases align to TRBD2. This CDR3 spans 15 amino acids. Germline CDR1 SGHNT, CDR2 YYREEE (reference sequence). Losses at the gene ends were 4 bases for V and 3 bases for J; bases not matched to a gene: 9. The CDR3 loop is CASSRGSGRFYEQYF. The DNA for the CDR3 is TGTGCCAGCAGCCGGGGCAGCGGGAGATTCTACGAGCAGTACTTC.

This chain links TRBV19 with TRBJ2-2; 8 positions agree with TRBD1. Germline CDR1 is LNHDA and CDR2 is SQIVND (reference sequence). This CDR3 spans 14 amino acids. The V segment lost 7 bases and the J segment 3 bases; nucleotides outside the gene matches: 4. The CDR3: CASNDRGDTGELFF. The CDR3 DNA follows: TGTGCCAGTAATGACAGGGGAGACACCGGGGAGCTGTTTTTT.

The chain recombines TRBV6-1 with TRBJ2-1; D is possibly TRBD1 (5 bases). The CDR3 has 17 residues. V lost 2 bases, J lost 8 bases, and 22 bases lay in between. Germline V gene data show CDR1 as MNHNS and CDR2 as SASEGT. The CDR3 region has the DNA TGTGCCAGCAGTGAAATCTCCGCTCGAGAGTGGGGCGATGAGCAGTTCTTC. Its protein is CASSEISAREWGDEQFF.

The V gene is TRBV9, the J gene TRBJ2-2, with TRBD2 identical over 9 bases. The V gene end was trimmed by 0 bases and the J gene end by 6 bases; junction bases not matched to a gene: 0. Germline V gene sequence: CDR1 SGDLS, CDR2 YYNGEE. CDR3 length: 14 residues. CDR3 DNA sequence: TGTGCCAGCAGCGTAGGCGGGGGGGCCGGGGAGCTGTTTTTT. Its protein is CASSVGGGAGELFF.

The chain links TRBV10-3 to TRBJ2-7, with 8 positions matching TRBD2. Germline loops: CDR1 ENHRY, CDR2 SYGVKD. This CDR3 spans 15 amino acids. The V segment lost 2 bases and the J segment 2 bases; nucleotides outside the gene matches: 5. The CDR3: CAISEVPAGAYEQYF. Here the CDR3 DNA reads TGTGCCATCAGTGAGGTACCAGCGGGAGCCTACGAGCAGTACTTC.

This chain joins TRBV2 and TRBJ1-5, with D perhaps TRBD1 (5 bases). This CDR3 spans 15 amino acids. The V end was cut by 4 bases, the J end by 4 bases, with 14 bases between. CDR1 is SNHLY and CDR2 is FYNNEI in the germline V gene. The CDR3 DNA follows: TGTGCCAGCAGTGTGCAGGGACTCGGGAATCAGCCCCAGCATTTT. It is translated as CASSVQGLGNQPQHF.

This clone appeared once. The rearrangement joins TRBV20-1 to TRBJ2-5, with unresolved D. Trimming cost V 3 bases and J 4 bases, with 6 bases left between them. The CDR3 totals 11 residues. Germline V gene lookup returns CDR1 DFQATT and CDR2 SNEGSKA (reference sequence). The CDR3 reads CSARTGETQYF. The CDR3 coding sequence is TGCAGTGCTAGGACTGGAGAGACCCAGTACTTC.

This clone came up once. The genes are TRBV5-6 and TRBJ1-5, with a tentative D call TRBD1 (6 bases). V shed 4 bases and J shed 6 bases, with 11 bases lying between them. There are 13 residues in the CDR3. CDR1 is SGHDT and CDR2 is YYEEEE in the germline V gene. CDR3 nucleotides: TGTGCCAGCAGCATCCAAGGGGGTCAGCCCCAGCATTTT. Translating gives CASSIQGGQPQHF.

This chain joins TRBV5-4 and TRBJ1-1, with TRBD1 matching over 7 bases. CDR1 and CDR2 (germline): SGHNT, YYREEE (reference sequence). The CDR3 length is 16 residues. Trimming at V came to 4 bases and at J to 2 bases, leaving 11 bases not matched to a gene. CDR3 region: CASSERSRTGNTEAFF. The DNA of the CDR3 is TGTGCCAGCAGCGAACGATCGAGGACAGGTAACACTGAAGCTTTCTTT.

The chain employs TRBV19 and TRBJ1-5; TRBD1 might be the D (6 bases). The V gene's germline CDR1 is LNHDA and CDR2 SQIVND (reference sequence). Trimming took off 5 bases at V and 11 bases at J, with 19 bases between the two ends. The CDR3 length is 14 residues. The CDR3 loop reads CASSLSADRHTQHF. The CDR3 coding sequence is TGTGCCAGTAGTCTGAGTGCGGACAGACACACCCAGCATTTT.

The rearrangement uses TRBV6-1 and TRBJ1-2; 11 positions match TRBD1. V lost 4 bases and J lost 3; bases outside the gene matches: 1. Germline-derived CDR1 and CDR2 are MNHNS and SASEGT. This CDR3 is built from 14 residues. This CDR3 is CASSGTGGDYGYTF. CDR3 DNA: TGTGCCAGCAGTGGGACAGGGGGCGACTATGGCTACACCTTC.

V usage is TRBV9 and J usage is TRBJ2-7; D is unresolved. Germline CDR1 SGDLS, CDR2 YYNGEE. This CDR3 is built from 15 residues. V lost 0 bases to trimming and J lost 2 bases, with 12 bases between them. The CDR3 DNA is TGTGCCAGCAGCGTAGCTATAGCAAACCCCTACGAGCAGTACTTC. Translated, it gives CASSVAIANPYEQYF.

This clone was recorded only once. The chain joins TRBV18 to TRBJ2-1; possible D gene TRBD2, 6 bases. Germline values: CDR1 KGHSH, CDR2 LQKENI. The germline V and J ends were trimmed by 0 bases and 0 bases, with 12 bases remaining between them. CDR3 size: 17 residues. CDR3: CASSPPTSPFSYNEQFF. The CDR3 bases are TGTGCCAGCTCACCACCGACTAGTCCTTTCTCCTACAATGAGCAGTTCTTC. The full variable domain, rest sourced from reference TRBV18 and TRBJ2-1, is NAGVMQNPRHLVRRRGQEARLRCSPMKGHSHVYWYRQLPEEGLKFMVYLQKENIIDESGMPKERFSAEFPKEGPSILRIQQVVRGDSAAYFCASSPPTSPFSYNEQFFGPGTRLTVL.

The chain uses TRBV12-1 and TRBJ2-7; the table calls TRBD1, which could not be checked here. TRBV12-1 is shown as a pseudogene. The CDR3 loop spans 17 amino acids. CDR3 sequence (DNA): TGTGCCAGCAGCTTTTTACTGACAGGGGTCGACACCTACGAGCAGTACTTC. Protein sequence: CASSFLLTGVDTYEQYF.

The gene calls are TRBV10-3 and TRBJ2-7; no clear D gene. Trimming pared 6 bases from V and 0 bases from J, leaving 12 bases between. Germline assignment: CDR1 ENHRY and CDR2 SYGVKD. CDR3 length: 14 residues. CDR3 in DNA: TGTGCCATCAGGGAAAACCCGAGCTCCTACGAGCAGTACTTC. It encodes CAIRENPSSYEQYF.

The CDR3 region has the DNA TGTGCCAGCCATCGATCGGGGGAAAATCAGCCCCAGCATTTT. Its protein product is CASHRSGENQPQHF. The V call is TRBV27, the J call TRBJ1-5; weak D call: TRBD1 (5 bases). Germline V gene lookup returns CDR1 MNHEY and CDR2 SMNVEV (reference sequence). This CDR3 region has 14 residues. V lost 8 bases, J lost 4 bases, and 15 bases lay in between.

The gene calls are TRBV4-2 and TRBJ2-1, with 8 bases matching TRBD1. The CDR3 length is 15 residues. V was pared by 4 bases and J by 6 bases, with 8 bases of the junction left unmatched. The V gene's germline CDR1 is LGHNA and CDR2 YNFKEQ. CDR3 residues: CASSLTGTGPNEQFF. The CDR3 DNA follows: TGTGCCAGCAGCCTGACCGGGACAGGACCCAATGAGCAGTTCTTC.